This T cell receptor (beta chain) was observed in a study of cytomegalovirus exposure and HLA in healthy donors. Vbeta (60) and Jbeta (13) primers were used in the PCR. Profiled with immunoSEQ multiplex PCR; TCRdb holds only in-frame clones, not every one. The table lists 130,000 or so clones, 82% of them singletons, with about 3.2% in the top ten. Per the germline V gene, CDR1 is SGHRS and CDR2 is YFSETQ. The CDR3 totals 16 residues. Trimming shortened V by 0 bases and J by 0 bases, and 11 bases separated the two germline ends. The receptor was derived from a man aged 18 to 30 in good health and CMV-seropositive. The sequencing sample was made of PBMCs. This chain uses TRBV5-1 with TRBJ2-3, with a weak D call TRBD1 (6 bases). The CDR3 DNA is TGCGCCAGCAGCTTGGGGCAGGGGACAAGCACAGATACGCAGTATTTT. The encoded protein is CASSLGQGTSTDTQYF.